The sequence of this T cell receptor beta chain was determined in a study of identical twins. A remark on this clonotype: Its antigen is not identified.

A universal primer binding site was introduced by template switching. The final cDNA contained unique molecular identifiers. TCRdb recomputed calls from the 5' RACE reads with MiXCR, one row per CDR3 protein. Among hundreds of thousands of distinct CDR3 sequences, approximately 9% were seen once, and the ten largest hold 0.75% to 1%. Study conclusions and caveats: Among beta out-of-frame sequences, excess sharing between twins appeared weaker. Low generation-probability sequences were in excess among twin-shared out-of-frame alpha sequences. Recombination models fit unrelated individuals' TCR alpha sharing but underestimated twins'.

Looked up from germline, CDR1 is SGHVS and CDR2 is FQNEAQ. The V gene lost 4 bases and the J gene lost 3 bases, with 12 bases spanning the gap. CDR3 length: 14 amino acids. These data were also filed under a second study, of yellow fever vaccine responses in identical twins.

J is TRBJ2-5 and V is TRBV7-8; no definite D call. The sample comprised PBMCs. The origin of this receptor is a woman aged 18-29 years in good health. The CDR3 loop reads CASSSGGSEETQYF. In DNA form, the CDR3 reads TGTGCCAGCAGCTCTGGCGGTTCGGAAGAGACCCAGTACTTC.